The clone carrying this TCR beta chain was counted only a few times. Its antigen remains unidentified. The CDR3 contains 14 residues. Germline V lookup: CDR1 SGHTA, CDR2 FQGNSA. Trimming at V came to 6 bases and at J to 2 bases, leaving 6 bases not matched to a gene. Profiling relied on immunoSEQ multiplex PCR, and the TCRdb table lists in-frame clones only, not all of them. In the table there are roughly 100,000 clones, more than 75% of which are singletons. This sample is drawn from a study of T cell responses to AZD1222 COVID-19 vaccine. Study-level results: White British people made up most donors, females outnumbered males, and clonal diversity was possibly underestimated. Among vaccine-associated CD4 TCRs, coverage spanned spike, with dominance at 160-218 and 743-854. Baseline seropositivity occurred in only a handful of AZD1222 recipients.

Source: peripheral blood, taken on day 0 of AZD1222 vaccination. This sequence was found in an adult in good health. This rearrangement joins TRBV7-2 to TRBJ2-7, with TRBD1 matching over 8 bases. CDR3 sequence: CASSPDRGPYEQYF. CDR3 coding DNA: TGTGCCAGCAGTCCCGACAGGGGCCCCTACGAGCAGTACTTC.